This TCR beta chain was captured in a study of early T cells in non-severe SARS-CoV-2 infection. Concerning this clonotype: Antigen: not known.

General study findings and limits: CD4 and private specificities were missed by VDJdb matching, which favored anti-spike CD8 responses.

Unmatched junction bases numbered 6, after V lost 4 bases and J lost 4 bases. Germline loops: CDR1 SGHVS, CDR2 FNYEAQ. The CDR3 has 15 residues. Unique molecular identifiers were added to individual cDNA molecules. TCRdb passed the 5' RACE reads through MiXCR, listing each CDR3 protein once. Among about 26,000 distinct CDR3 sequences listed, around 4.5% were seen once. This sequence originates from an adult who was a healthcare worker with PCR-confirmed SARS-CoV-2 infection or an uninfected control (not recorded which). Source material: whole blood. V is TRBV7-6 and J is TRBJ2-3; 9 nucleotides line up with TRBD2. This chain's CDR3 is CASSSSGGRPDTQYF. The CDR3 bases are TGTGCCAGCAGCTCAAGCGGGGGGCGTCCAGATACGCAGTATTTT. Full variable domain (missing parts from reference TRBV7-6 and TRBJ2-3): GAGVSQSPRYKVTKRGQDVALRCDPISGHVSLYWYRQALGQGPEFLTYFNYEAQQDKSGLPNDRFSAERPEGSISTLTIQRTEQRDSAMYRCASSSSGGRPDTQYFGPGTRLTVL.